The 22 T cell receptor beta chains listed next were all sequenced from one sample in a study of response to subunit inactivated influenza vaccine. Each CDR3 protein is one row after TCRdb ran MiXCR on the RT-PCR reads. The profile shows roughly 550,000 distinct CDR3 sequences, roughly 25% of them singletons. This sample also belongs to another study, concerning T cells expressing NK-cell markers. That work contributes: TCR beta cDNA was made by 5'RACE template switching with UMIs.

Sequences were derived from CD4+ T cells sorted from PBMCs, sampled about 11 days after vaccination. All receptors derive from a man aged 50 to 59 who received an inactivated influenza vaccine.

The rearrangement links TRBV7-9 to TRBJ1-1; 7 bases are shared with TRBD1. The CDR3 has 17 residues. Germline-derived CDR1 and CDR2 are SEHNR and FQNEAQ (reference sequence). With 5 bases clipped from V and 4 bases from J, the junction kept 16 bases outside the gene matches. CDR3 DNA: TGTGCCAGCAGCATTACCGTGGCAGGGGGGTTGAGCACTGAAGCTTTCTTT. It specifies CASSITVAGGLSTEAFF.

The chain combines TRBV20-1 with TRBJ2-5; 7 bases are a match to TRBD2. The germline V gene encodes CDR1 DFQATT and CDR2 SNEGSKA (reference sequence). The CDR3 is made up of 15 amino acids. J was trimmed by 5 bases and V by 4 bases; bases with no gene match: 13. The CDR3 reads CSAKNAGVLEETQYF. The CDR3 DNA is TGCAGTGCTAAAAACGCGGGAGTCCTGGAGGAGACCCAGTACTTC.

In its sample, this clonotype was seen a few times. The J gene is TRBJ2-7, the V gene TRBV6-6; TRBD1 matches 8 bases. The CDR3 covers 13 residues. The germline gives CDR1 MNHNY, CDR2 SVGAGI (reference sequence). The trim removed 2 bases at V and 6 bases at J, leaving 3 bases unmatched. The CDR3 reads CASSYVTGGEQYF. Here the CDR3 DNA reads TGTGCCAGCAGTTACGTAACAGGGGGCGAGCAGTACTTC.

V usage is TRBV4-3 and J usage is TRBJ1-6; unclear D gene. The V gene lost 0 bases and the J gene lost 5 bases, with 8 bases spanning the gap. The length of the CDR3 is 15 residues. Germline lookup yields CDR1 LGHNA and CDR2 YSLEER. The CDR3 is CASSQDLDNNSPLHF. CDR3 nucleotide sequence: TGCGCCAGCAGCCAAGATCTTGACAATAATTCACCCCTCCACTTT.

Note on this clonotype: A junction boundary mismatches the germline segment, possibly from a read error. The chain links TRBV5-8 to TRBJ2-1; the D is unclear. CDR1 is SGHTS, CDR2 YDEGEE, per germline. The CDR3 runs 15 residues. The CDR3 is CASSLAGYSNNEQFF. CDR3 nucleotide sequence: TGTGCCAGCAGCTTGGCCGGTTACTCCAACAATGAGCAGTTCTTC.

The chain combines TRBV20-1 with TRBJ2-1; no firm D call. The CDR3 runs to 15 residues. The V gene lost 0 bases and the J gene lost 6 bases, with 15 bases spanning the gap. Germline-derived CDR1 and CDR2 are DFQATT and SNEGSKA (reference sequence). The CDR3: CSARDLMTTRNEQFF. DNA of the CDR3: TGCAGTGCTAGAGATTTAATGACGACACGCAATGAGCAGTTCTTC.

The chain links TRBV18 to TRBJ2-1, with TRBD2 identical over 7 bases. Germline CDR1 and CDR2: KGHSH and LQKENI. V gave up 4 bases and J gave up 2 bases; unmatched junction bases: 8. The CDR3 has 16 amino acids. CDR3 loop: CASSRRSGNTYNEQFF. The CDR3 DNA is TGTGCCAGCTCACGGCGGAGCGGGAACACCTACAATGAGCAGTTCTTC.

The V gene is TRBV2, the J gene TRBJ2-3; no firm D call. The CDR3 is 15 amino acids. The V gene's germline CDR1 is SNHLY and CDR2 FYNNEI. Deletions cut 7 bases from V and 0 bases from J, with 14 bases between. The CDR3 is CASTFTDGSTDTQYF. DNA for the CDR3: TGTGCCAGCACTTTTACGGACGGGAGCACAGATACGCAGTATTTT.

The chain joins TRBV15 to TRBJ2-1; 8 positions match TRBD2. After removal of 3 bases from V and 9 bases from J, the junction contained 4 bases not matched to a gene. Germline assignment: CDR1 LNHNV and CDR2 YYDKDF (reference sequence). The CDR3 is 13 amino acids. CDR3 DNA: TGTGCCACCAGCAGTCGGGGGGGCGGTGAGCAGTTCTTC. It yields the protein CATSSRGGGEQFF. Complete variable domain (other parts from reference TRBV15 and TRBJ2-1): DAMVIQNPRYQVTQFGKPVTLSCSQTLNHNVMYWYQQKSSQAPKLLFHYYDKDFNNEADTPDNFQSRRPNTSFCFLDIRSPGLGDTAMYLCATSSRGGGEQFFGPGTRLTVL.

The chain employs TRBV5-1 and TRBJ1-3; D perhaps matches TRBD1 (6 bases). This CDR3 has 14 residues. V was pared by 4 bases and J by 2 bases, with 10 bases between. Germline CDR1 reads SGHRS; CDR2 reads YFSETQ. CDR3 bases: TGCGCCAGCAGCCCCCGACAGGCTGGAAACACCATATATTTT. Amino acids: CASSPRQAGNTIYF.

This clonotype turned up a few times. The chain recombines TRBV15 with TRBJ2-2; possibly TRBD1 or TRBD2 for D (5 bases each). Trimming took 3 bases from V and 4 from J, leaving 9 bases between them. CDR3 size: 14 residues. Germline V gene sequence: CDR1 LNHNV, CDR2 YYDKDF (reference sequence). Here the CDR3 reads CATSSERGTGELFF. DNA for the CDR3: TGTGCCACCAGCAGTGAGAGGGGCACCGGGGAGCTGTTTTTT.

The chain employs TRBV7-2 and TRBJ1-5; D is uncertain. The CDR3 consists of 13 residues. Germline V gene data show CDR1 as SGHTA and CDR2 as FQGNSA. Trimming cost V 4 bases and J 2 bases, with 6 bases left between them. The CDR3 sequence: CASSYHGNQPQHF. CDR3 coding DNA: TGTGCCAGCAGCTACCATGGCAATCAGCCCCAGCATTTT.

This clonotype was detected only a few times. CDR3 in DNA: TGTGCCTGGAGTCTCCTAGGGGATCAGCCCCAGCATTTT. Amino acids: CAWSLLGDQPQHF. The chain is built from TRBV30 and TRBJ1-5; a possible D gene is TRBD1 (5 bases). The CDR3 loop spans 13 amino acids. The germline V gene has CDR1 GTSNPN and CDR2 SVGIG (reference sequence). The V gene lost 2 bases and the J gene lost 5 bases, with 10 bases spanning the gap.

The chain has TRBV28 and TRBJ2-7; D is perhaps TRBD2 (6 bases). The CDR3 covers 14 residues. V was clipped by 8 bases and J by 4 bases, with 18 bases between them. Germline CDR1 and CDR2: MDHEN and SYDVKM. CDR3 protein: CASGGSAEVYEQYF. CDR3 bases: TGTGCCAGCGGGGGGTCGGCAGAAGTTTACGAGCAGTACTTC.

The rearrangement uses TRBV9 and TRBJ2-1; TRBD2 matches at 7 bases. This CDR3 has 14 amino acids. Looked up from germline, CDR1 is SGDLS and CDR2 is YYNGEE. V shed 0 bases and J 5 bases; nucleotides not matched to a gene: 2. CDR3 protein: CASSVELANNEQFF. In DNA form, the CDR3 reads TGTGCCAGCAGCGTAGAACTAGCGAACAATGAGCAGTTCTTC.

The genes are TRBV4-3 and TRBJ1-1, with D uncertain. Deletions cut 0 bases from V and 0 bases from J, with 11 bases between. CDR1 LGHNA and CDR2 YSLEER come from the germline V gene. The CDR3 is 16 amino acids. This CDR3 reads CASSQDEETLNTEAFF. CDR3 in DNA: TGCGCCAGCAGCCAAGACGAGGAGACTTTGAACACTGAAGCTTTCTTT.

In this sample, this clonotype turned up many times. The chain combines TRBV5-5 with TRBJ2-1; 15 nucleotides line up with TRBD2. The CDR3 consists of 19 residues. J was trimmed by 4 bases and V by 0 bases; bases with no gene match: 8. CDR1 is SGHKS and CDR2 is YYEKEE in the germline V gene (reference sequence). As DNA, the CDR3 is TGTGCCAGCAGCTTGGTTCTTTGGGGACTAGCGGGGGGTTACAATGAGCAGTTCTTC. Protein product: CASSLVLWGLAGGYNEQFF.

This clonotype has only a few counts. The J gene is TRBJ1-6, the V gene TRBV5-1; tentative D call: TRBD1 (5 bases). The CDR3 loop spans 15 amino acids. V dropped 3 bases and J dropped 5 bases, with 12 bases sitting between them. Germline V gene sequence: CDR1 SGHRS, CDR2 YFSETQ. The CDR3, as DNA: TGCGCCAGCAGCTCCGGGACGGGGAATAATTCACCCCTCCACTTT. Translation: CASSSGTGNNSPLHF. The whole variable domain, filled in from reference TRBV5-1 and TRBJ1-6, reads KAGVTQTPRYLIKTRGQQVTLSCSPISGHRSVSWYQQTPGQGLQFLFEYFSETQRNKGNFPGRFSGRQFSNSRSEMNVSTLELGDSALYLCASSSGTGNNSPLHFGNGTRLTVT.

This clonotype showed up just a few times. This chain connects TRBV30 to TRBJ1-5; unclear D gene. The CDR3 totals 13 residues. Germline lookup yields CDR1 GTSNPN and CDR2 SVGIG (reference sequence). V was pared by 2 bases and J by 2 bases, with 7 bases between. CDR3 region: CAWSLKGNQPQHF. The DNA of the CDR3 is TGTGCCTGGAGTCTCAAAGGCAATCAGCCCCAGCATTTT. Full variable domain (remainder filled in from reference TRBV30 and TRBJ1-5): SQTIHQWPATLVQPVGSPLSLECTVEGTSNPNLYWYRQAAGRGLQLLFYSVGIGQISSEVPQNLSASRPQDRQFILSSKKLLLSDSGFYLCAWSLKGNQPQHFGDGTRLSIL.

The genes are TRBV28 and TRBJ1-1; TRBD1 aligns across 11 bases. Germline V CDR1 and CDR2: MDHEN, SYDVKM. This CDR3 has 15 amino acids. Germline trimming cut 6 bases from V and 8 bases from J; bases unmatched to any gene: 11. CDR3: CASRDLGQGAMEAFF. In DNA, the CDR3 is TGTGCCAGCAGAGACCTCGGACAGGGGGCAATGGAAGCTTTCTTT.

The chain employs TRBV7-2 and TRBJ2-1; possible D gene TRBD2, 6 bases. From germline, CDR1 is SGHTA and CDR2 FQGNSA. This CDR3 comprises 13 residues. Trimming left V 5 bases short and J 7 bases short, with 12 bases between. The CDR3 DNA follows: TGTGCCAGCAGCGACCAACTAGCAAATGAGCAGTTCTTC. It specifies CASSDQLANEQFF.

V gene TRBV12-3 or TRBV12-4 combines with J gene TRBJ2-5, with TRBD1 matching over 7 bases. CDR3 length equals 15 residues. V shed 5 bases and J 2 bases; nucleotides not matched to a gene: 8. CDR3 protein: CASSPNRGRQETQYF. For the CDR3, the DNA is TGTGCCAGCAGTCCAAACAGGGGCCGACAAGAGACCCAGTACTTC.